The present TCR beta chain was sequenced within a study of blood T cell repertoires in COVID-19 (dated by TCRdb to about 2020). Looking at the study overall: Samples covering the acute and convalescent phases of COVID-19 were provided by collaborators in the United States, Italy and Spain. The repertoires were released in a freely available public database meant as a resource for research on the immune response to SARS-CoV-2. Samples came from the ongoing ImmuneRACE study (first 160 participants) plus 1,254 subjects from 6 global collaborators. Subjects who had been exposed to COVID-19, were actively infected with it, or had recovered from it provided the deeply sampled blood TCRbeta repertoires that made up the dataset. Where available, HLA class I and class II types were obtained from metadata supplied by the sample provider rather than from assay-based typing. The prospective study material was composed of cDNA or gDNA derived from T cells, B-cell-depleted T cells, or PBMCs. Sample metadata almost always included a de-identified subject ID, COVID-19 status, age in years and sex. The research as a whole found: Clinical and demographic metadata were provided uncurated, with the amount varying by source and participant.

TCRbeta CDR3 regions were amplified from genomic DNA using the immunoSEQ Assay, a bias-controlled multiplex PCR. The paper's data handling went like this. Within the assay, amplification of reference gene primers was used to estimate how many nucleated cells each sample contained. Sequence reads were collapsed and filtered to measure the absolute abundance of every unique TCRbeta CDR3 rearrangement. For each sample, productive Simpson clonality was calculated as the square root of Simpson's diversity index across productive rearrangements. In TCRdb, the immuneACCESS table is reduced to in-frame sequences with V and J assigned. These tables do not hold every clone; where another copy was compared, an unresolved V gene accounts for under half, and the others remain unexplained. Clone size and V and J calls were adopted from that table, with D and trimming inferred from the DNA. Counted in this sample were 380,000 or so clones; roughly 90% of them appeared once. Around 1.3% of the sample belongs to the ten largest clones.

The collaborating institutions used their own protocols to collect whole blood in K2EDTA tubes. For TCRbeta analysis, collaborators shipped samples in one of three forms: frozen whole blood, isolated PBMCs, or DNA extracted from either of those sample types. Deletion took 6 bases off V and 8 bases off J, with a span of 22 bases between the germline ends. CDR1 and CDR2, looked up from the germline V gene (reference sequence), are MNHEY and SMNVEV. CDR3 length: 16 amino acids, cysteine to phenylalanine. Only the CDR3 region is kept as DNA, spanning 48 bases read in frame from base 1. In its sample, this clone was seen a few times. It has no known antigen specificity. No base quality values were provided; no much bigger clone lies one nucleotide off.

The source of this sequence is a man between 35 and 55 years old with acute or convalescent COVID-19. The sequence is built from TRBV27 and TRBJ1-4; a tentative D call is TRBD1 (6 bases match). The sequencing input was peripheral blood. The CDR3 in this case is CASRAQGGAPLEKLFF. The base sequence is TGTGCCAGCAGGGCCCAAGGGGGGGCCCCCCTGGAAAAACTGTTTTTT.